This is a list of T cell receptor beta chains from one sample in a study of blood T cell repertoires in COVID-19. Produced via immunoSEQ multiplex PCR; TCRdb's table is partial and in-frame only. The table has about 62,000 clones, over 85% seen once. Input material: peripheral blood. Receptors originate from a human donor in a cohort sampled during active COVID-19. The CDR3 runs from the conserved cysteine through the conserved F or W. Each record gives: J gene, D gene, V gene, CDR3 length, clone size, CDR3 DNA, CDR3 protein. A D gene is named only where the DNA matches it firmly. Clone size appears in some rows only: once, few, many, or a class for an expanded clone.

J: TRBJ1-1
D: TRBD1
V: TRBV4-1
length: 16
size: NA
DNA: TGCGCCAGCAGCCAAGCTTTAGACAGGGGGCTCACTGAAGCTTTCTTT
CDR3: CASSQALDRGLTEAFF

J: TRBJ1-1
D: NA
V: TRBV7-2
length: 13
size: NA
DNA: TGTGCCAGCAGCTCGGGACATTACACTGAAGCTTTCTTT
CDR3: CASSSGHYTEAFF

J: TRBJ2-7
D: NA
V: TRBV21-1
length: 17
size: once
DNA: TGTGCCCATCTCCTAACTCCGGGACTAGCGGGACTGGGCGAGCAGTACTTC
CDR3: CAHLLTPGLAGLGEQYF

J: TRBJ2-3
D: NA
V: TRBV2
length: 14
size: NA
DNA: TGTGCCACCTCGACAGACCGATACACAGATACGCAGTATTTT
CDR3: CATSTDRYTDTQYF

J: TRBJ1-1
D: NA
V: TRBV5-6
length: 14
size: once
DNA: TGTGCCAGCAGCTTTGACTTAATGAACACTGAAGCTTTCTTT
CDR3: CASSFDLMNTEAFF

J: TRBJ2-5
D: TRBD2
V: TRBV4-2
length: 16
size: NA
DNA: TGTGCCAGCAGCCACGGACTAGCGGGAGGGGAGGAGACCCAGTACTTC
CDR3: CASSHGLAGGEETQYF

J: TRBJ1-2
D: NA
V: TRBV27
length: 17
size: NA
DNA: TGTGCCAGCAGTTTAAGTCCATCGGCGGGGTCTAACTATGGCTACACCTTC
CDR3: CASSLSPSAGSNYGYTF

J: TRBJ2-3
D: NA
V: TRBV7-9
length: 19
size: NA
DNA: TGTGCCAGCAGCCCTACCCCCGGTGGGACACTCGCCGGAAAAGATACGCAGTATTTT
CDR3: CASSPTPGGTLAGKDTQYF

J: TRBJ1-1
D: NA
V: TRBV3-1/TRBV3-2
length: 12
size: NA
DNA: TGTGCCAGCACTCGATTGGGCTCTGAAGCTTTCTTT
CDR3: CASTRLGSEAFF

J: TRBJ2-1
D: NA
V: TRBV7-9
length: 12
size: few
DNA: TGTGCCAGCAGCCAAAAGACTATCCGGCAGTTCTTC
CDR3: CASSQKTIRQFF

J: TRBJ1-1
D: NA
V: TRBV5-1
length: 17
size: NA
DNA: TGCGCCAGCAGCTTGATGGTCGCCTCGGTGGGAGGCACTGAAGCTTTCTTT
CDR3: CASSLMVASVGGTEAFF

J: TRBJ2-6
D: TRBD1
V: TRBV28
length: 15
size: NA
DNA: TGTGCCAGCAGCCGTACAGGGGTCGGGGCCAACGTCCTGACTTTC
CDR3: CASSRTGVGANVLTF

J: TRBJ1-5
D: TRBD1
V: TRBV27
length: 15
size: once
DNA: TGTGCCAGCAGTTCCGGGACAGGGATGTATCAGCCCCAGCATTTT
CDR3: CASSSGTGMYQPQHF

J: TRBJ2-1
D: TRBD2
V: TRBV27
length: 14
size: NA
DNA: TGTGCCAGCAGTTCGGCGGGGGGGTACAATGAGCAGTTCTTC
CDR3: CASSSAGGYNEQFF

J: TRBJ2-3
D: NA
V: TRBV2
length: 13
size: NA
DNA: TGTGCCAGCAGCTTACTAGACGTGAATACGCAGTATTTT
CDR3: CASSLLDVNTQYF

J: TRBJ1-1
D: TRBD1
V: TRBV11-2
length: 17
size: NA
DNA: TGTGCCAGCAGCTTACGAGGACAGGGTAGTTGGAACACTGAAGCTTTCTTT
CDR3: CASSLRGQGSWNTEAFF

J: TRBJ1-2
D: NA
V: TRBV6-5
length: 15
size: NA
DNA: TGTGCCAGCATTAAAGTGGCAGGATCCAACTATGGCTACACCTTC
CDR3: CASIKVAGSNYGYTF

J: TRBJ2-2
D: NA
V: TRBV5-4
length: 12
size: NA
DNA: TGTGCCAGCAGCCTAGTTGGTGGGGAGCTGTTTTTT
CDR3: CASSLVGGELFF

J: TRBJ1-2
D: NA
V: TRBV7-9
length: 12
size: NA
DNA: TGTGCCAGCAGCTTAGTCGAGGGAGGCTACACCTTC
CDR3: CASSLVEGGYTF

J: TRBJ2-5
D: NA
V: TRBV2
length: 13
size: once
DNA: TGTGCCAGCAACCGGTTGCGGCAAGAGACCCAGTACTTC
CDR3: CASNRLRQETQYF

J: TRBJ1-1
D: NA
V: TRBV28
length: 12
size: NA
DNA: TGTGCCAGCCTCGGGGGTAGAACTGAAGCTTTCTTT
CDR3: CASLGGRTEAFF

J: TRBJ1-2
D: TRBD1
V: TRBV5-1
length: 15
size: NA
DNA: TGCGCCAGCAGCTACAGGGGGCCAGCTAACTATGGCTACACCTTC
CDR3: CASSYRGPANYGYTF

J: TRBJ2-3
D: NA
V: TRBV11-2
length: 16
size: NA
DNA: TGTGCCAGCAGCTATCCCCCCCCCTTTGTCCCAGATACGCAGTATTTT
CDR3: CASSYPPPFVPDTQYF

J: TRBJ1-6
D: NA
V: TRBV19
length: 14
size: NA
DNA: TGTGCCAGTACCGAAGTGGAGGGGATGGGACCCCTCCACTTT
CDR3: CASTEVEGMGPLHF

J: TRBJ1-5
D: TRBD1
V: TRBV28
length: 14
size: few
DNA: TGTGCCAGCACCGGGACAGGGTTTAATCAGCCCCAGCATTTT
CDR3: CASTGTGFNQPQHF

J: TRBJ1-1
D: NA
V: TRBV5-1
length: 12
size: NA
DNA: TGCGCCAGCAGCTGGGGGGATTCTGAAGCTTTCTTT
CDR3: CASSWGDSEAFF

J: TRBJ1-6
D: NA
V: TRBV15
length: 14
size: NA
DNA: TGTGCCACCCTCGCAGATTACCGAAATTCACCCCTCCACTTT
CDR3: CATLADYRNSPLHF

J: TRBJ2-7
D: NA
V: TRBV4-2
length: 12
size: NA
DNA: TGTGCCAGCAGCCAAGATGGGAGCGGGCCCCGCTTC
CDR3: CASSQDGSGPRF

J: TRBJ2-5
D: TRBD1
V: TRBV28
length: 16
size: NA
DNA: TGTGCCAGCAGTCTTATCGGCGGCAGGGGGAAAGAGACCCAGTACTTC
CDR3: CASSLIGGRGKETQYF

J: TRBJ2-2
D: NA
V: TRBV7-2
length: 13
size: NA
DNA: TGTGCCAGCAGCTCCTACTTTCCCGGGGAGCTGTTTTTT
CDR3: CASSSYFPGELFF

J: TRBJ1-4
D: NA
V: TRBV3-1/TRBV3-2
length: 16
size: NA
DNA: TGTGCCAGCAGCCGCGACACCGATGCAACTAATGAAAAACTGTTTTTT
CDR3: CASSRDTDATNEKLFF

J: TRBJ2-1
D: TRBD1
V: TRBV6-5
length: 13
size: NA
DNA: TGTGCCAGCAGTTCGGGGACAGGGGGTGAGCAGTTCTTC
CDR3: CASSSGTGGEQFF

J: TRBJ2-7
D: TRBD1
V: TRBV7-9
length: 14
size: NA
DNA: TGTGCCAGCAGCCCTCGGGACAGGGGGCGCAAGCAGTACTTC
CDR3: CASSPRDRGRKQYF

J: TRBJ1-1
D: NA
V: TRBV7-2
length: 15
size: NA
DNA: TGTGCCAGCAGCCCGACCGCCCGGGTGAACACTGAAGCTTTCTTT
CDR3: CASSPTARVNTEAFF

J: TRBJ2-2
D: TRBD2
V: TRBV18
length: 17
size: NA
DNA: TGTGCCAGCTCACCACGGTCGGGAGGGCAGAACACCGGGGAGCTGTTTTTT
CDR3: CASSPRSGGQNTGELFF

J: TRBJ1-1
D: NA
V: TRBV6-5
length: 13
size: NA
DNA: TGTGCCAGCATGGGAACAGGGTCGGGGGAAGCTTTCTTT
CDR3: CASMGTGSGEAFF

J: TRBJ2-1
D: TRBD2
V: TRBV28
length: 15
size: NA
DNA: TGTGCCAGCAGTTTTACTAGCGGGGGGTACAATGAGCAGTTCTTC
CDR3: CASSFTSGGYNEQFF

J: TRBJ1-5
D: NA
V: TRBV19
length: 14
size: few
DNA: TGTGCCAGTAGTCGTTCAGGGAAGTATCAGCCCCAGCATTTT
CDR3: CASSRSGKYQPQHF

J: TRBJ1-2
D: NA
V: TRBV7-3
length: 12
size: NA
DNA: TGTGCCAGCAGCTTAAGGGTGGCGGGTAGCGCCTTC
CDR3: CASSLRVAGSAF

J: TRBJ1-2
D: NA
V: TRBV5-1
length: 14
size: NA
DNA: TGCGCCAGTACCCCTCTGCAGGCTCCGGATGGCTACACCTTC
CDR3: CASTPLQAPDGYTF

J: TRBJ2-7
D: TRBD1
V: TRBV28
length: 15
size: NA
DNA: TGTGCCAGCAGTAGATCGGGACAGCAAGACTACGAGCAGTACTTC
CDR3: CASSRSGQQDYEQYF

J: TRBJ1-4
D: NA
V: TRBV25-1
length: 15
size: NA
DNA: TGTGCCAGCAGCCCACCGGGCGGCAGGGATGGAAAACTGTTTTTT
CDR3: CASSPPGGRDGKLFF